A single T cell receptor beta chain is shown here with its context. It has no known antigen specificity. The record has no base qualities; no much larger clone is one base away. The data are from a study of T cells in Graves' hyperthyroidism and ophthalmopathy (dated by TCRdb to between 2019 and 2020). With regard to the full study: Peripheral blood samples were taken at initial diagnosis, before any treatment was given. Whether ophthalmopathy could be predicted prospectively was tested in an independent validation cohort made up of roughly 20 hyperthyroidism patients plus 17 patients who later progressed to ophthalmopathy. After blood sampling, hyperthyroidism patients were treated with methimazole at a starting dose of 30 mg daily, and ophthalmopathy patients were treated with high-dose intravenous methylprednisolone. The approximately 95 discovery patients were divided at random into training and test sets in a 7:3 ratio. Thyroid tissue and blood T-cell repertoires from roughly 6 Graves' hyperthyroidism patients were also compared in the study. To identify distinguishing TCR V-J signatures, a discovery cohort of 100 or so patients was used, comprising 43 with Graves' ophthalmopathy and 55 to 65 with stable Graves' hyperthyroidism. TCR Vbeta CDR3 sequencing of 135 peripheral blood samples (under 45 ophthalmopathy, 70 to 85 hyperthyroidism and around 17 progressor patients) is reported in the paper. Beyond this particular receptor, the publication reports: No statistical method was used to fix the sample size in advance, and group allocation was not hidden from the investigators. A model built on a 13 V-J signature distinguished ophthalmopathy from stable hyperthyroidism, reaching about 88% sensitivity and around 82% specificity in cross-validation and 80%/75% in testing. Most expanded thyroid clonotypes (frequency above 0.001) were also detected in blood, a finding suggesting that blood repertoires may reflect thyroid immune responses. In validation, the model predicted progression to ophthalmopathy a median of roughly 6.5 months before onset, with over 55% sensitivity and about 72% specificity.

The CDR3 measures 12 amino acids from cysteine to phenylalanine. CDR3 DNA only is kept here, 36 bases in frame from base 1. The V and J ends are trimmed by 6 bases and 10 bases, leaving 15 bases between them. Amplification of TCR beta CDR3 regions was carried out from RNA transcripts. The first round of RT-PCR for the TCR CDR3 was performed with the HTBI primer set and the Qiagen OneStep RT-PCR kit. Libraries were constructed in a second round of multiplex PCR, after which size selection and purification were carried out. Libraries were sequenced paired-end with 100 bp reads on an Illumina HiSeq2000. Concerning the study's data processing: SOAPnuke was used to process the raw data, throwing out any read that contained adapters or uncalled bases, had a mean Phred below 15, or lacked an exact constant-primer or identifier match. COPE v1.2.5 was used to merge high-quality paired reads, and clonotypes were defined as unique nucleotide sequences. MiTCR v1.1 was used to align the clonotypes against IMGT TRBV, TRBD and TRBJ reference segments. Analysis was restricted to V-J combinations with a frequency above 0.0001, which covered 99.2% of repertoires. The TCS score was defined as the ratio of F50 (clonal expansion) to E x V (chaos), calculated using BLOSUM62-based TCRdist between CDR3 peptides within each V-J. Welch's t-statistics and random forest reduced around 520 V-J features to under 15, which were used in a naive Bayes classifier (R e1071). Through fastp at Q25 and MiXCR, TCRdb rebuilt clones from the public reads, retaining in-frame beta chains. Under each unique CDR3 protein, matching rows form one entry showing the most common genes and DNA. TCRdb's processing, not the study's, gives the V and J calls here. This sample comprises about 460,000 distinct CDR3 sequences, approximately 22% of them detected only once. Approximately 54% of the sample goes to the ten largest clones.

Ophthalmopathy patients had moderately to severely active disease, Clinical Activity Score of at least 3, NOSPECS grade of at least 4, and duration under 3 months. Patients with uncontrolled infections, other autoimmune diseases, pregnancy or lactation were excluded. Diagnoses relied on clinical symptoms, serum thyroxine and TRAb, thyroid ultrasound and orbital computed tomography. PBMCs were isolated from about 9 ml of fresh peripheral blood by Ficoll-Paque density gradient centrifugation. Total RNA was extracted with Trizol reagent, and quality was checked on an Agilent 2100 Bioanalyzer. The chain is encoded by TRBV12-3 or TRBV12-4 joined to TRBJ1-1, with no D gene named confidently. The clonotype comes from a woman in her 70s with Graves' ophthalmopathy. Sequencing used blood. At the DNA level, the sequence is TGTGCCAGCAGCCCGGACCCCAGTAGAGCTTTCTTT. Its protein product is CASSPDPSRAFF.